This T cell receptor beta chain was sequenced during a study of blood T cell repertoires in COVID-19. About the research overall: The United States, Italy and Spain were the sources of the acute and convalescent COVID-19 samples. The cDNA or gDNA used as material had been derived from T cells, B-cell-depleted T cells, or PBMCs.

Authors' processing steps: Researchers report that nucleated cell counts were estimated from reference gene primer amplification. Profiling relied on immunoSEQ multiplex PCR, and the TCRdb table lists in-frame clones only, not all of them. Clone size and the V and J calls come from that table; the DNA yielded D and trimming. This sample has around 57,000 clones, with more than 65% found just once. From germline, CDR1 is MDHEN and CDR2 SYDVKM. Unmatched junction bases numbered 8, after V lost 2 bases and J lost 6 bases. The CDR3 is made up of 15 amino acids. The chain uses TRBV28 and TRBJ2-7, with 9 nucleotides matching TRBD1. Sequencing used peripheral blood. The TCR sequence derives from a woman aged 70-85 years with acute or convalescent COVID-19. CDR3 DNA: TGTGCCAGCAGTTTAGGGGACAGGGTGGCAAGCGAGCAGTACTTC. It yields the protein CASSLGDRVASEQYF.